Below, 24 T cell receptor beta chains from the same sample are listed, as sequenced in a study of blood T cell repertoires in COVID-19. The method was immunoSEQ multiplex PCR; TCRdb's version includes in-frame clones alone and lacks a portion of them. The table has about 170,000 clones, roughly four fifths seen once; the top ten hold approximately 10%. Sequencing input: peripheral blood. These receptor sequences come from a man aged 65 to 85 with active or convalescent COVID-19.

This clone was picked up a small number of times. Other DNA sequences in the sample encode the same CDR3. The gene calls are TRBV20-1 and TRBJ2-7, with D tentatively TRBD2 (5 bases). CDR3 size: 13 residues. From germline, CDR1 is DFQATT and CDR2 SNEGSKA (reference sequence). Trimming left V 3 bases short and J 1 base short, with 10 bases between. CDR3 sequence reads: CSASKLASYEQYF. Written as DNA, the CDR3 is TGCAGTGCTAGTAAGCTAGCTTCCTACGAGCAGTACTTC.

The genes are TRBV19 and TRBJ1-1; TRBD1 matches 8 bases. The CDR3 extends over 14 amino acids. V shed 6 bases and J 1 base; nucleotides not matched to a gene: 4. Per the germline V gene, CDR1 is LNHDA and CDR2 is SQIVND (reference sequence). The CDR3 DNA is TGTGCCAGTAGGACAGGGGAAGGGAACACTGAAGCTTTCTTT. Encoded protein: CASRTGEGNTEAFF.

The CDR3 DNA reads TGTGCCAGCAGAATGGACATCCCTACCACAGATACGCAGTATTTT. Its protein is CASRMDIPTTDTQYF. The chain employs TRBV6-6 and TRBJ2-3, with D maybe TRBD1 (5 bases). V lost 6 bases to trimming and J lost 2 bases, with 15 bases between them. Germline CDR1 is MNHNY and CDR2 is SVGAGI (reference sequence). The CDR3 spans 15 residues.

This sequence joins TRBV6-2 or TRBV6-3 and TRBJ2-5; 8 bases are a match to TRBD1. This CDR3 region has 14 residues. Looked up from germline, CDR1 is MNHEY and CDR2 is SVGEGT. Losses at the gene ends were 4 bases for V and 5 bases for J; bases not matched to a gene: 6. CDR3 sequence reads: CASSWAGGRETQYF. In DNA, the CDR3 is TGTGCCAGCAGTTGGGCAGGGGGCAGGGAGACCCAGTACTTC.

This chain joins TRBV5-1 and TRBJ2-3, with D perhaps TRBD2 (6 bases). The V gene lost 2 bases and the J gene lost 4 bases, with 11 bases spanning the gap. Germline V gene lookup returns CDR1 SGHRS and CDR2 YFSETQ. This CDR3 is built from 14 residues. As DNA, the CDR3 is TGCGCCAGCAGCTTTGGGGGGAACTCAGATACGCAGTATTTT. This translates into CASSFGGNSDTQYF.

The chain recombines TRBV2 with TRBJ1-2, with D possibly TRBD1 on 5 matching bases. Looked up from germline, CDR1 is SNHLY and CDR2 is FYNNEI. The CDR3 is 15 residues long. V was pared by 10 bases and J by 0 bases, with 18 bases between. DNA of the CDR3: TGTGCCACCCGGAGACAGATCATATCTAACTATGGCTACACCTTC. It encodes CATRRQIISNYGYTF.

The genes are TRBV29-1 and TRBJ2-2; D is uncertain. The CDR3 sequence is 13 residues long. CDR1 and CDR2 from the germline V gene are SQVTM and ANQGSEA. Trimming removed 1 base from V and 3 bases from J, with 6 bases in between. In DNA form, the CDR3 reads TGCAGCGTTGAAGTATCTTACACCGGGGAGCTGTTTTTT. Its translation is CSVEVSYTGELFF.

The rearrangement links TRBV14 to TRBJ2-7, with 7 bases matching TRBD2. Germline V gene data show CDR1 as SGHDN and CDR2 as FVKESK. This CDR3 is 14 amino acids long. Trimming removed 2 bases from V and 2 bases from J; junction bases left unmatched: 3. DNA of the CDR3: TGTGCCAGCAGCCAATACGGGAGGCCCTACGAGCAGTACTTC. This translates into CASSQYGRPYEQYF.

The J gene is TRBJ2-5, the V gene TRBV2; 7 nucleotides align to TRBD1. CDR3 size: 13 residues. With 7 bases clipped from V and 1 base from J, the junction kept 3 bases outside the gene matches. Germline CDR1 is SNHLY and CDR2 is FYNNEI. DNA of the CDR3: TGTGCCAGCAACGGACAGGCCCAAGAGACCCAGTACTTC. Amino acid sequence: CASNGQAQETQYF.

This chain uses TRBV16 with TRBJ2-7; 10 bases are shared with TRBD1. Germline V gene sequence: CDR1 KGHSY, CDR2 FQNENV. The CDR3 is 14 residues long. With V trimmed by 4 bases and J by 6 bases, 6 bases remained unmatched. CDR3 in amino acids: CASSPGTGESEQYF. CDR3 DNA sequence: TGTGCCAGCAGCCCCGGGACAGGGGAGTCCGAGCAGTACTTC.

The chain joins TRBV7-9 to TRBJ2-3, with 8 nucleotides matching TRBD1. The CDR3 contains 13 residues. Looked up from germline, CDR1 is SEHNR and CDR2 is FQNEAQ (reference sequence). V trimming: 8 bases; J trimming: 4 bases; junction bases outside the gene matches: 5. CDR3 region: CASGQGFADTQYF. The CDR3, as DNA: TGTGCCAGCGGACAGGGTTTCGCAGATACGCAGTATTTT.

This clone was counted between two and nine times. The chain uses TRBV6-2 or TRBV6-3 and TRBJ2-1; no clear D gene. The CDR3 has 16 residues. CDR1 is MNHEY, CDR2 SVGEGT, per germline. The V end lost 5 bases, the J end lost 4 bases, and 18 bases lay between the germline ends. CDR3 sequence (DNA): TGTGCCAGCAGTGGGCCTGAGACCGGCCTATACAATGAGCAGTTCTTC. This encodes CASSGPETGLYNEQFF.

V is TRBV27 and J is TRBJ2-1, with TRBD2 matching over 11 bases. The length of the CDR3 is 17 residues. Germline-derived CDR1 and CDR2 are MNHEY and SMNVEV (reference sequence). V lost 2 bases and J lost 5; bases outside the gene matches: 8. CDR3 region: CASSLPSGLADNNEQFF. CDR3 coding DNA: TGTGCCAGCAGTTTACCCTCGGGACTAGCGGATAACAATGAGCAGTTCTTC.

This clone was recorded many times. Other nucleotide sequences from this sample produce the same CDR3. V and J are TRBV11-2 and TRBJ2-2; D is uncertain. This CDR3 has 14 residues. Trimming stripped 2 bases from V and 1 base from J, with 5 bases between. The germline V gene has CDR1 SGHAT and CDR2 FQNNGV. CDR3 in DNA: TGTGCCAGCAGCTTAAAGAGGAACACCGGGGAGCTGTTTTTT. Its protein product is CASSLKRNTGELFF.

The rearrangement links TRBV24-1 to TRBJ1-5; TRBD1 might be the D (5 bases). The V gene's germline CDR1 is KGHDR and CDR2 SFDVKD. The CDR3 has 14 residues. Trimming removed 3 bases from V and 7 bases from J, with 12 bases in between. In DNA form, the CDR3 reads TGTGCCACCAGTGATATCCAGGGCCTGCAGCCCCAGCATTTT. It yields the protein CATSDIQGLQPQHF.

The chain links TRBV4-2 to TRBJ1-5; D might be TRBD1 (5 bases). V was clipped by 4 bases and J by 8 bases, with 24 bases between them. CDR3 length: 17 amino acids. Per the germline V gene, CDR1 is LGHNA and CDR2 is YNFKEQ. Here the CDR3 reads CASSRRGNTLEAEPQHF. CDR3 sequence (DNA): TGTGCCAGCAGCCGCCGGGGGAACACTTTGGAGGCGGAGCCCCAGCATTTT.

The rearrangement uses TRBV7-2 and TRBJ2-5, with TRBD1 matching 8 bases. The V gene end was trimmed by 8 bases and the J gene end by 4 bases; junction bases not matched to a gene: 3. The CDR3 extends over 12 amino acids. Germline-derived CDR1 and CDR2 are SGHTA and FQGNSA. The CDR3 spells CASRQGLETQYF. CDR3 sequence (DNA): TGTGCCAGCCGACAGGGGTTAGAGACCCAGTACTTC. The variable domain in full, completed from reference TRBV7-2 and TRBJ2-5, reads GAGVSQSPSNKVTEKGKDVELRCDPISGHTALYWYRQSLGQGLEFLIYFQGNSAPDKSGLPSDRFSAERTGGSVSTLTIQRTQQEDSAVYLCASRQGLETQYFGPGTRLLVL.

The chain combines TRBV4-3 with TRBJ2-2; the match to TRBD2 covers 12 bases. CDR1 is LGHNA, CDR2 YSLEER, per germline. J was trimmed by 6 bases and V by 5 bases; bases with no gene match: 7. The CDR3 contains 16 residues. The CDR3 reads CASSSPSGGAPGELFF. CDR3 nucleotide sequence: TGCGCCAGCAGCTCACCTAGCGGGGGGGCCCCCGGGGAGCTGTTTTTT.

The chain uses TRBV11-2 and TRBJ1-1, with no clear D. Trimming left V 1 base short and J 6 bases short, with 9 bases between. Germline V gives CDR1 SGHAT, CDR2 FQNNGV. The length of the CDR3 is 13 residues. This chain's CDR3 is CASSLGRAAEAFF. The CDR3 DNA is TGTGCCAGCAGCTTAGGGCGTGCGGCTGAAGCTTTCTTT.

CDR3 sequence: CASSYSTQDNSPLHF. The CDR3 coding sequence is TGTGCCAGCAGTTACTCGACACAGGATAATTCACCCCTCCACTTT. The chain joins TRBV6-2 or TRBV6-3 to TRBJ1-6, with D possibly being TRBD1 (5 bases). Germline CDR1 and CDR2: MNHEY and SVGEGT. V was clipped by 0 bases and J by 5 bases, with 8 bases between them. This CDR3 region has 15 residues.

The chain has TRBV7-2 and TRBJ1-1, with D possibly matching TRBD1 (5 bases). The CDR3 has 13 amino acids. Germline CDR1 SGHTA, CDR2 FQGNSA. V was shortened by 4 bases and J by 11 bases, with 17 bases between the two germline ends. The CDR3 DNA reads as TGTGCCAGCAGCTCGGACATCGCCCTGGGGGCTTTCTTT. This gives the protein CASSSDIALGAFF.

The V gene is TRBV28, the J gene TRBJ2-1; 8 positions agree with TRBD1. The ends lost 8 bases at V and 2 bases at J; junction bases unmatched: 8. From germline, CDR1 is MDHEN and CDR2 SYDVKM. The CDR3 consists of 15 residues. CDR3 sequence reads: CASGRTGPTYNEQFF. The CDR3 region has the DNA TGTGCCAGCGGGAGGACAGGGCCCACCTACAATGAGCAGTTCTTC. Full variable domain (remainder filled in from reference TRBV28 and TRBJ2-1): DVKVTQSSRYLVKRTGEKVFLECVQDMDHENMFWYRQDPGLGLRLIYFSYDVKMKEKGDIPEGYSVSREKKERFSLILESASTNQTSMYLCASGRTGPTYNEQFFGPGTRLTVL.

The V call is TRBV7-9, the J call TRBJ1-1; a possible D gene is TRBD1 (5 bases). The V end lost 3 bases, the J end lost 5 bases, and 16 bases lay between the germline ends. CDR3 length equals 15 residues. The germline gives CDR1 SEHNR, CDR2 FQNEAQ (reference sequence). As DNA, the CDR3 is TGTGCCAGCAGCTTGAGACAGCCCGGGCAGACTGAAGCTTTCTTT. This sequence encodes CASSLRQPGQTEAFF.

The chain carries TRBV10-2 and TRBJ2-7, with D perhaps TRBD2 (7 bases). Deletions cut 2 bases from V and 4 bases from J, with 12 bases between. The CDR3 has 14 residues. CDR1 WSHSY and CDR2 SAAADI come from the germline V gene. The CDR3 DNA follows: TGCGCCAGCAGTGAGAGGCGGGGGCCTTACGAGCAGTACTTC. As protein: CASSERRGPYEQYF.